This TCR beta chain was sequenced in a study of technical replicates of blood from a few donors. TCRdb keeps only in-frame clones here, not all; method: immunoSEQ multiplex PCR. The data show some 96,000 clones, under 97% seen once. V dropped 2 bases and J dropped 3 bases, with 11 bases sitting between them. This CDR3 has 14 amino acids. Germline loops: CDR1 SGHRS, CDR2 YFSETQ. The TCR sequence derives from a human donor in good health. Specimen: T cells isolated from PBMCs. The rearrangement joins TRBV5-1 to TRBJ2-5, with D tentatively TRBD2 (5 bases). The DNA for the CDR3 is TGCGCCAGCAGCTTCGGAGGCCTCGAAGAGACCCAGTACTTC. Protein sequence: CASSFGGLEETQYF.